This T cell receptor (beta chain) comes out of a study of CD8 T cells in ankylosing spondylitis. General observations from the study: Prior work had noted some motif variants in reactive arthritis blood and synovial fluid. Blood from ankylosing spondylitis patients appeared to carry a characteristic roughly eight-variant TCR beta motif. CD8+ by phenotype, disease-linked clones were relatively rare in peripheral blood. The clones that were linked to disease were reported to be significantly enriched in matched synovial fluid samples from ankylosing spondylitis patients.

This clonotype was observed at least ten times. What it recognizes is unknown. Germline values: CDR1 SQVTM, CDR2 ANQGSEA. The CDR3 totals 14 residues. Trimming pared 7 bases from V and 0 bases from J, leaving 15 bases between. Using quantitative 5'-RACE with molecular barcodes, the authors made TCR beta libraries. One entry per CDR3 protein, called by TCRdb with MiXCR from the 5' RACE reads. The profile shows 200,000 to 250,000 distinct CDR3 sequences, more than 5.5% of them singletons. The specimen was blood, either unsorted or a sorted T cell fraction (not recorded which). V and J are TRBV29-1 and TRBJ1-2, with no clear D. The receptor's source is a male donor with ankylosing spondylitis. This chain's CDR3 is CSARGGTANYGYTF. The CDR3 nucleotides are TGCAGCGCCCGAGGTGGCACTGCTAACTATGGCTACACCTTC.